Included here is one T cell receptor beta chain sequence, with context. Method: immunoSEQ multiplex PCR; TCRdb's copy keeps in-frame clones and lacks some. The sample comprises some 98,000 clones, about 79% of which are singletons, and roughly 1.5% rests with the top ten. The data originate from a study of OX40 agonist ivuxolimab in advanced cancers. About the study: Ivuxolimab was delivered to patients intravenously every 2 weeks at doses spanning 0.01 to 10 mg/kg. Dose-escalation patients had hepatocellular carcinoma, melanoma, renal cell or head and neck cancer.

V shed 6 bases and J shed 4 bases, with 12 bases lying between them. Germline V CDR1 and CDR2: LNHDA, SQIVND (reference sequence). The CDR3 totals 13 residues. The rearrangement uses TRBV19 and TRBJ1-1; D gene unclear. The sequenced sample was CD4+ or CD8+ T cells sorted from blood, obtained in a trial of the OX40 agonist ivuxolimab. The sequence was collected from an adult with an advanced solid tumor such as melanoma, head and neck, liver or kidney cancer. The CDR3: CASSRGRSTEAFF. For the CDR3, the DNA is TGTGCCAGTAGCCGGGGAAGGAGCACTGAAGCTTTCTTT.